The rows below give T cell receptor beta chains drawn from one sample of a study of cytomegalovirus exposure and HLA in healthy donors. Produced via immunoSEQ multiplex PCR; TCRdb's table is partial and in-frame only. The sample lists about 120,000 clones; roughly nine tenths were seen once. Sequencing used PBMCs. These receptors were taken from a young woman in good health and CMV-seronegative. Each CDR3 is given with its conserved first and last residue. A D gene is named only where the DNA matches it firmly. Size values are once, few and many counts, or a class for expanded clones, and some rows have none.

j_call clone_size v_call d_call cdr3_nt cdr3_aa
TRBJ1-1 - TRBV7-8 - TGTGCCAGCAGCTTAGCGTTACAGGACGAAGCTTTCTTT CASSLALQDEAFF
TRBJ1-1 - TRBV6-5 - TGTGCCAGCAGTTACGAACAAATTTACACTGAAGCTTTCTTT CASSYEQIYTEAFF
TRBJ1-5 - TRBV13 - TGTGCCAGCAGCTTAGGAGTTAGAAGCAATCAGCCCCAGCATTTT CASSLGVRSNQPQHF
TRBJ2-3 - TRBV2 - TGTGCCAGCAAAGCTAGCGTCGTGTCTAGCACAGATACGCAGTATTTT CASKASVVSSTDTQYF
TRBJ2-7 - TRBV19 TRBD2 TGTGCCAGTAGTGTTTTGGCGGGAGACGATGAGCAGTACTTC CASSVLAGDDEQYF
TRBJ1-6 - TRBV2 - TGTGCCAGCAAGCGGGTTCAGGATTCACCCCTCCACTTT CASKRVQDSPLHF
TRBJ2-3 - TRBV29-1 TRBD2 TGCAGCGTTGAAGATGGAGGGAGGGGAGGGGATACGCAGTATTTT CSVEDGGRGGDTQYF
TRBJ2-7 - TRBV7-2 - TGTGCCAGCAGCTTCTCGCTTATGCGCCGCTACGAGCAGTACTTC CASSFSLMRRYEQYF
TRBJ1-2 few TRBV2 TRBD1 TGTGCCAGCAGTGACAGGGGGGACTATGGCTACACCTTC CASSDRGDYGYTF
TRBJ2-2 - TRBV2 TRBD1 TGTGCCAGCAGCCGACAGGGCCTGACCGGGGAGCTGTTTTTT CASSRQGLTGELFF
TRBJ2-1 - TRBV30 TRBD1 TGTGCCTCAACTCCGACAGGGGAAGGCTACAATGAGCAGTTCTTC CASTPTGEGYNEQFF
TRBJ1-2 - TRBV6-5 TRBD1 TGTGCCAGCAGTTACTCAACAGGGGGAGGAAATGGCTACACCTTC CASSYSTGGGNGYTF
TRBJ1-4 - TRBV6-9 - TGTGCCAGCAGTTATTCCAGGGTGAAACTGTTTTTT CASSYSRVKLFF
TRBJ1-4 - TRBV6-5 TRBD1 TGTGCCAGCAGTTCGACAGGGGCTAATGAAAAACTGTTTTTT CASSSTGANEKLFF
TRBJ2-2 - TRBV9 - TGTGCCAGCAGCCCCGGACAGTTCACCGGGGAGCTGTTTTTT CASSPGQFTGELFF
TRBJ1-2 - TRBV5-1 TRBD1 TGCGCCAGCGGCGCACAGGGGGCAAACTATGGCTACACCTTC CASGAQGANYGYTF
TRBJ1-1 - TRBV5-1 - TGCGCCAGCAGCTTGCAGGGGATAATAGGCACTGAAGCTTTCTTT CASSLQGIIGTEAFF
TRBJ2-1 - TRBV10-2 TRBD1 TGCGCCACAGACCGACAGGGTGAAAAATTGGATGAGCAGTTCTTC CATDRQGEKLDEQFF
TRBJ1-5 - TRBV4-1 - TGCGCCAGCAGCCAAGACAGGACAGAAGTCAATCAGCCCCAGCATTTT CASSQDRTEVNQPQHF
TRBJ1-5 - TRBV28 - TGTGCCAGCAGGGGTTGGGACTCCCGAGCCGTAAAGCCCCAGCATTTT CASRGWDSRAVKPQHF
TRBJ2-2 once TRBV10-3 - TGTGCCATCAGTGAGGCACAGGGAACGGGGGAGCTGTTTTTT CAISEAQGTGELFF
TRBJ2-7 - TRBV19 - TGTGCCAGTAGTATAGGAGGAGGGGTTAACGAGCAGTACTTC CASSIGGGVNEQYF
TRBJ1-3 - TRBV6-5 - TGTGCCAGCAGCCCGACAGTGGGCGGAAACACCATATATTTT CASSPTVGGNTIYF
TRBJ1-2 - TRBV6-5 - TGTGCCAGCAGTCCGCCGGGTAACTATGGCTACACCTTC CASSPPGNYGYTF